This record concerns one T cell receptor beta chain sequence. The sample comes from a study of control samples from healthy donors and cancer patients. Sequencing was performed with immunoSEQ multiplex PCR; in TCRdb, only in-frame clones are kept and a portion is missing. The data hold fewer than 110,000 clones, with roughly 91% observed a single time. Trimming removed 0 bases from V and 1 base from J; junction bases left unmatched: 4. The germline V gene encodes CDR1 SGHRS and CDR2 YFSETQ. The CDR3 sequence is 16 residues long. The sequencing input was blood. This clonotype originated in a man aged 25-45 years in good health. The chain joins TRBV5-1 to TRBJ2-3, with 8 bases that match TRBD1. CDR3 sequence: CASSLDPGQGTDTQYF. CDR3 nucleotides: TGCGCCAGCAGCTTGGATCCGGGACAGGGCACAGATACGCAGTATTTT.